Sequencing of this TCR beta chain was carried out in a study of blood T cell repertoires in COVID-19. The method was immunoSEQ multiplex PCR; TCRdb's version includes in-frame clones alone and lacks a portion of them. The sample includes about 120,000 clones, roughly 84% seen only once; the top ten take nearly 4%. Germline V gene lookup returns CDR1 KGHSH and CDR2 LQKENI. V shed 3 bases and J 5 bases; nucleotides not matched to a gene: 12. The CDR3 runs 17 residues. This TCR came from a woman in her 30s who had recovered from COVID-19. The rearrangement uses TRBV18 and TRBJ2-5, with 10 bases aligning to TRBD1. Sequencing was performed on PBMCs or T cells enriched from blood (not recorded which). In DNA, the CDR3 is TGTGCCAGCTCACCCACACCGGGACAGGGGAGCGGGGAGACCCAGTACTTC. Translation: CASSPTPGQGSGETQYF.